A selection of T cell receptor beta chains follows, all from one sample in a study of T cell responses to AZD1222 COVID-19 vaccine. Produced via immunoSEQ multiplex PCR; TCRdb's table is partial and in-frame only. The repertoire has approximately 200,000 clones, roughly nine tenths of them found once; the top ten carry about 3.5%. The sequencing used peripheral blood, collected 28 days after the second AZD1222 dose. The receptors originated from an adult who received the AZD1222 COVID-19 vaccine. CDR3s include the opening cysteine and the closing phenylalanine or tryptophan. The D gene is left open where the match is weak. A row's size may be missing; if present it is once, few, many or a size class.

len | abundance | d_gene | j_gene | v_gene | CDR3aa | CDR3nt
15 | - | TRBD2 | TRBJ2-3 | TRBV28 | CASTFGGTSTDTQYF | TGTGCCAGCACCTTCGGGGGGACTAGCACAGATACGCAGTATTTT
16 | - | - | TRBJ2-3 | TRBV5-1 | CASSFTGTTSTDTQYF | TGCGCCAGCAGCTTCACCGGGACCACTAGCACAGATACGCAGTATTTT
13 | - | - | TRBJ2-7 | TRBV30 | CAWSGISGYEQYF | TGTGCCTGGAGTGGGATTTCCGGTTACGAGCAGTACTTC
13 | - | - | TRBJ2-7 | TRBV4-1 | CASSQDTGVEQYF | TGCGCCAGCAGCCAAGATACCGGTGTCGAGCAGTACTTC
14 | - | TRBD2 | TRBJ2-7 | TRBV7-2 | CASSLQLASYEQYF | TGTGCCAGCAGCTTACAACTAGCGAGTTACGAGCAGTACTTC
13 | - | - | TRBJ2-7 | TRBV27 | CASFSGPSDEQYF | TGTGCCAGCTTTTCAGGCCCATCTGACGAGCAGTACTTC
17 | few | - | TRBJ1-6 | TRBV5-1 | CASSGGPQGTYNSPLHF | TGCGCCAGCAGCGGGGGGCCTCAGGGCACCTATAATTCACCCCTCCACTTT
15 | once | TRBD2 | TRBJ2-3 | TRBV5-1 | CASSSLAGGTDTQYF | TGCGCCAGCAGCTCGTTAGCGGGTGGCACAGATACGCAGTATTTT
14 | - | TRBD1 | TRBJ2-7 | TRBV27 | CASRLGQGAYEQYF | TGTGCCAGCAGGTTGGGACAGGGGGCCTACGAGCAGTACTTC
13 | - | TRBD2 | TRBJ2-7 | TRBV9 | CASSVASGSEQYF | TGTGCCAGCAGCGTAGCTAGCGGGAGCGAGCAGTACTTC
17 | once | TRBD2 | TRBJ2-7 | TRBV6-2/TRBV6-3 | CASSSEIGTSGSYEQYF | TGTGCCAGCAGTTCAGAAATTGGGACTAGCGGGTCCTACGAGCAGTACTTC
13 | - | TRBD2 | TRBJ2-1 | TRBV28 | CASSSRTRGEQFF | TGTGCCAGCAGTTCCCGGACTAGGGGTGAGCAGTTCTTC
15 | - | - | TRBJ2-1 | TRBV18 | CASSPYLDTDNEQFF | TGTGCCAGCTCACCATATTTGGACACGGACAATGAGCAGTTCTTC
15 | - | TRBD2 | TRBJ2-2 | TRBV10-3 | CAISQAGSPTGELFF | TGTGCCATCAGTCAAGCGGGGTCACCCACCGGGGAGCTGTTTTTT
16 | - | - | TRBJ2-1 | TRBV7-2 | CASSLEGPGPYNEQFF | TGTGCCAGCAGCTTAGAAGGGCCAGGCCCCTACAATGAGCAGTTCTTC
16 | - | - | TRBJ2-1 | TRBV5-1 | CASSSHRALSYNEQFF | TGCGCCAGCAGCTCCCACAGGGCCCTTAGCTACAATGAGCAGTTCTTC
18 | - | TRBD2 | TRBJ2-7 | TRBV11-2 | CASSLLRRTSGTSYEQYF | TGTGCCAGCAGCCTCTTACGTAGGACTAGCGGGACCTCCTACGAGCAGTACTTC
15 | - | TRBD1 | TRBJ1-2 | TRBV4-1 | CASSQEYRGSYGYTF | TGCGCCAGCAGCCAAGAATACAGGGGTAGCTATGGCTACACCTTC
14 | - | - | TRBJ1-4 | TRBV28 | CASRPGSALAKLFF | TGTGCCAGCAGGCCGGGGTCGGCCCTTGCAAAACTGTTTTTT
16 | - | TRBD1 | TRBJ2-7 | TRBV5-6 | CASSFTTFRDRDEQYF | TGTGCCAGCAGCTTCACTACCTTCCGGGACAGGGACGAGCAGTACTTC
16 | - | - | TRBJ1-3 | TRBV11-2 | CASSPYHTGSGNTIYF | TGTGCCAGCAGCCCATACCATACGGGCTCTGGAAACACCATATATTTT
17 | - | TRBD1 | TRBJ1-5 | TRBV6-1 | CASSAPTGRGGNQPQHF | TGTGCCAGCAGTGCCCCGACAGGGCGGGGTGGGAATCAGCCCCAGCATTTT
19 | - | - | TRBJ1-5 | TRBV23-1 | CASSSRVPGHAYSNQPQHF | TGCGCCAGCAGCTCTAGGGTACCGGGACACGCTTATAGCAATCAGCCCCAGCATTTT
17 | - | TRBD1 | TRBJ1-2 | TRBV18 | CASSPLGPGDRAYGYTF | TGTGCCAGCTCACCATTAGGTCCGGGGGACAGGGCTTATGGCTACACCTTC
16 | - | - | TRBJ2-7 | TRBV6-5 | CASSSRGLPNPHEQYF | TGTGCCAGCAGTTCCCGGGGGCTCCCCAACCCCCACGAGCAGTACTTC
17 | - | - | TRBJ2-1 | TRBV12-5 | CASGLSTQIFSYNEQFF | TGTGCTAGTGGTTTGTCAACACAGATTTTCTCCTACAATGAGCAGTTCTTC
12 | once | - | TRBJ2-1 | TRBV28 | CAIRQVGDEQFF | TGTGCCATTAGACAGGTTGGCGATGAGCAGTTCTTC
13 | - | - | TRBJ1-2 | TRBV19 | CASSIRDGYGYTF | TGTGCCAGTAGTATTCGGGACGGCTATGGCTACACCTTC
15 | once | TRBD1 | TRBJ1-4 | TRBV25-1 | CASSEFGTGDEKLFF | TGTGCCAGCAGTGAATTTGGGACAGGAGATGAAAAACTGTTTTTT
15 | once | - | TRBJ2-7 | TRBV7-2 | CASSLYVPTYYEQYF | TGTGCCAGCAGTCTCTATGTCCCGACTTACTACGAGCAGTACTTC
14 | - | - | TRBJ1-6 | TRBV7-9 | CASSLGGGNSPLHF | TGTGCCAGCAGCTTAGGTGGGGGTAATTCACCCCTCCACTTT
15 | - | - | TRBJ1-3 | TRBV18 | CASSPPGATGNTIYF | TGTGCCAGCTCACCACCAGGGGCTACTGGAAACACCATATATTTT
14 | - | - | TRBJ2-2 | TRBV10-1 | CASQRQGYTGELFF | TGCGCCAGCCAACGGCAGGGATATACCGGGGAGCTGTTTTTT
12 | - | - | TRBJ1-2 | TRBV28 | CASSIQGSTYTF | TGTGCCAGCAGTATACAGGGAAGTACCTACACCTTC
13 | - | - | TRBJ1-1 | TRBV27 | CASSFSGNTEAFF | TGTGCCAGCAGTTTCTCAGGGAACACTGAAGCTTTCTTT
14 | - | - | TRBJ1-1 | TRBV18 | CASSPREDGTEAFF | TGTGCCAGCTCACCACGGGAGGATGGCACTGAAGCTTTCTTT